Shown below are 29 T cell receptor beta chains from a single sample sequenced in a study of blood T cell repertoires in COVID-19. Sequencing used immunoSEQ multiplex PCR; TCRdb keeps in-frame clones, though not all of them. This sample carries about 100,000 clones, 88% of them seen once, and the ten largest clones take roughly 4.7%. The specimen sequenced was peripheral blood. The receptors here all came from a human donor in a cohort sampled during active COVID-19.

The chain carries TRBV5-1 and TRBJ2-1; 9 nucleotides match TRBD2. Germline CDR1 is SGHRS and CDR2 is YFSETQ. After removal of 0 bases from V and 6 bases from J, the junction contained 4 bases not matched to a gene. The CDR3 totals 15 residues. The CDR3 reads CASSLGASGINEQFF. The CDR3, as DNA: TGCGCCAGCAGCTTGGGGGCTAGCGGGATCAATGAGCAGTTCTTC.

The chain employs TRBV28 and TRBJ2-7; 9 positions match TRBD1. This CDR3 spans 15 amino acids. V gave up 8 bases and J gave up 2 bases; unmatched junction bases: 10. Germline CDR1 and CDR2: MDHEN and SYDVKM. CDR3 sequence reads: CASGPIGDRAYEQYF. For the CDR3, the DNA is TGTGCCAGCGGCCCCATCGGGGACAGGGCCTACGAGCAGTACTTC. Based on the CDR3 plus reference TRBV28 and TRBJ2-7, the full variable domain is DVKVTQSSRYLVKRTGEKVFLECVQDMDHENMFWYRQDPGLGLRLIYFSYDVKMKEKGDIPEGYSVSREKKERFSLILESASTNQTSMYLCASGPIGDRAYEQYFGPGTRLTVT.

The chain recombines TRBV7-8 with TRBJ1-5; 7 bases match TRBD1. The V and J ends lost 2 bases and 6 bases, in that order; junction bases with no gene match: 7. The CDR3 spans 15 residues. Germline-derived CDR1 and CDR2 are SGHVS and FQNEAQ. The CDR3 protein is CASSLTATGTQPQHF. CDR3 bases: TGTGCCAGCAGCTTAACGGCGACAGGGACTCAGCCCCAGCATTTT.

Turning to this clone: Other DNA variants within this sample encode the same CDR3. The CDR3 spells CASSLEGHEQFF. For the CDR3, the DNA is TGTGCCAGCAGCTTAGAGGGACACGAGCAGTTCTTC. The chain has TRBV7-9 and TRBJ2-1, with D possibly TRBD1 on 6 matching bases. The CDR3 covers 12 residues. V lost 1 base and J 10 bases, leaving 8 bases between the germline ends. CDR1 and CDR2 from the germline V gene are SEHNR and FQNEAQ (reference sequence).

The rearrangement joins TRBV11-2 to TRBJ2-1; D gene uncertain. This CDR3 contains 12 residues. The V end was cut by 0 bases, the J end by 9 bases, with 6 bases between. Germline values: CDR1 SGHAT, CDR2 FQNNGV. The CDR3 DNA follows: TGTGCCAGCAGCTTAGATCGGGTTGAGCAGTTCTTC. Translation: CASSLDRVEQFF.

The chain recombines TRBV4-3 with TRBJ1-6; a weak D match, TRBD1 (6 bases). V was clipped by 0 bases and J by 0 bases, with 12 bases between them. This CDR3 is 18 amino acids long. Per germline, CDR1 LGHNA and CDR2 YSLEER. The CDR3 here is CASSQEVQGSSYNSPLHF. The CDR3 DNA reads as TGCGCCAGCAGCCAAGAGGTTCAGGGGAGCTCCTATAATTCACCCCTCCACTTT.

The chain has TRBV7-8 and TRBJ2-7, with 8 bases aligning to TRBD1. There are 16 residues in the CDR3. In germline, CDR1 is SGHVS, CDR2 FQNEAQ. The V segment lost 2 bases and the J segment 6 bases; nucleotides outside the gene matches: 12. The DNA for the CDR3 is TGTGCCAGCAGCTTAACCTTAGGACAGGGAGGAGGCGAGCAGTACTTC. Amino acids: CASSLTLGQGGGEQYF.

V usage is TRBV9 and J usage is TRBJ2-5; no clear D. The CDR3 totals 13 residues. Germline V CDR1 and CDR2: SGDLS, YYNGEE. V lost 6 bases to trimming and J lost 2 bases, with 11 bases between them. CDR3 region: CASKPSGQETQYF. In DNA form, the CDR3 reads TGTGCCAGCAAACCTTCAGGTCAAGAGACCCAGTACTTC.

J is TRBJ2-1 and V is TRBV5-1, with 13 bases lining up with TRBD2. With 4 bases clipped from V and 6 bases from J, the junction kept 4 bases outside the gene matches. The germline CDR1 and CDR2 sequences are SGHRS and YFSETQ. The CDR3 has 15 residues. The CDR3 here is CASSAGTSGTNEQFF. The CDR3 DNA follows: TGCGCCAGCAGCGCCGGGACTAGCGGGACCAATGAGCAGTTCTTC.

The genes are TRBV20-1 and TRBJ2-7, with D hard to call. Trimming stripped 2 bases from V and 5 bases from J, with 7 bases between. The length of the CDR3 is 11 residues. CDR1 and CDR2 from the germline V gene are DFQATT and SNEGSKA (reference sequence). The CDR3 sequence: CSARQHNEQYF. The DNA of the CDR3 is TGCAGTGCTAGACAACACAACGAGCAGTACTTC.

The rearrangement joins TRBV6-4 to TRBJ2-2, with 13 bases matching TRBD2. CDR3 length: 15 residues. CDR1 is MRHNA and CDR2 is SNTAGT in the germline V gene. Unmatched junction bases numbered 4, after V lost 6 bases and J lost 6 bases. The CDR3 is CASSGLAGAAGELFF. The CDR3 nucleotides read TGTGCCAGCAGCGGACTAGCGGGAGCGGCCGGGGAGCTGTTTTTT.

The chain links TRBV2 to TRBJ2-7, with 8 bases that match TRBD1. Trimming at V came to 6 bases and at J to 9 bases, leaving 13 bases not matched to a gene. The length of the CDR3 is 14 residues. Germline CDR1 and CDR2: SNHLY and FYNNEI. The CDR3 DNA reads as TGTGCCAGCAGGGGGACAGGAGAGGAAGGAATGCAGTACTTC. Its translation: CASRGTGEEGMQYF.

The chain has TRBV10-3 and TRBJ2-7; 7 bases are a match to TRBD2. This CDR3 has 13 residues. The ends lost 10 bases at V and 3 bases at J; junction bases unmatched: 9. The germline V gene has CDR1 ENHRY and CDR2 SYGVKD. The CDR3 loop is CATQPLADYEQYF. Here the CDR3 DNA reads TGTGCCACCCAGCCCCTAGCGGACTACGAGCAGTACTTC.

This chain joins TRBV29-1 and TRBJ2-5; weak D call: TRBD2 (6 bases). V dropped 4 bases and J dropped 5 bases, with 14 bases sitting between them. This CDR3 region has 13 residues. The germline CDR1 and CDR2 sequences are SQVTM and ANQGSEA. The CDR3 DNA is TGCAGCGTTGGCGGTGGAGGGAGGGAGACCCAGTACTTC. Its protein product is CSVGGGGRETQYF.

Here the CDR3 DNA reads TGTGCCAGCTCCCCTACGGGAGGGAATATCGATACGCAGTATTTT. This codes for CASSPTGGNIDTQYF. The chain combines TRBV18 with TRBJ2-3, with 8 bases lining up with TRBD2. This CDR3 contains 15 residues. V dropped 6 bases and J dropped 6; count of bases not matched to a gene: 11. The germline gives CDR1 KGHSH, CDR2 LQKENI.

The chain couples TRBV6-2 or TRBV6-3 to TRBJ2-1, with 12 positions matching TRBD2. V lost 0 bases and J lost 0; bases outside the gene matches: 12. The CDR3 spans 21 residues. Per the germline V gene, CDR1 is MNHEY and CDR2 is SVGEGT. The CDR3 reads CASSYSTRRLAGVDSYNEQFF. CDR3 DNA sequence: TGTGCCAGCAGTTACTCCACCCGGCGACTAGCGGGAGTTGACTCCTACAATGAGCAGTTCTTC.

CDR3 DNA sequence: TGCAGTGCTAGAGAGACAGACGTGCAGTTCTTC. Amino acid sequence: CSARETDVQFF. The rearrangement links TRBV20-1 to TRBJ2-1, with D possibly being TRBD1 (5 bases). The CDR3 loop spans 11 amino acids. CDR1 DFQATT and CDR2 SNEGSKA come from the germline V gene (reference sequence). V lost 0 bases, J lost 12 bases, and 9 bases lay in between.

The CDR3 sequence: CASSLIAGLLVRGYTF. The CDR3 DNA reads TGTGCCAGCAGCTTAATCGCAGGACTCCTAGTTCGTGGCTACACCTTC. This chain connects TRBV11-2 to TRBJ1-2; D ambiguous. CDR1 is SGHAT, CDR2 FQNNGV, per germline. V lost 2 bases and J 7 bases, leaving 20 bases between the germline ends. CDR3 length equals 16 residues.

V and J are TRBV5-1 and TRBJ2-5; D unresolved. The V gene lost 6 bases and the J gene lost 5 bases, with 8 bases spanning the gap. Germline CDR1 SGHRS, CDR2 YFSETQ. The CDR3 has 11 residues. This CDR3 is CASTLRETQYF. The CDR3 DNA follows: TGCGCCAGCACCCTTCGGGAGACCCAGTACTTC.

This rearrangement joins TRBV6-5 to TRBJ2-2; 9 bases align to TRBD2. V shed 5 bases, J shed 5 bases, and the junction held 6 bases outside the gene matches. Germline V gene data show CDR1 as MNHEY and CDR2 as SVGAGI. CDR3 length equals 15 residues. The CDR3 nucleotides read TGTGCCAGCAGTAATAATAGCGGGAGTACCGGGGAGCTGTTTTTT. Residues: CASSNNSGSTGELFF.

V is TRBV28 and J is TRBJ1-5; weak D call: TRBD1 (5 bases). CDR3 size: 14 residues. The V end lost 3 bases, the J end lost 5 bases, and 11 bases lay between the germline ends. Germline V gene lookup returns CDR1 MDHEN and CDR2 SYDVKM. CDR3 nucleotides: TGTGCCAGCAGTTTCGGGACTGGGGATCAGCCCCAGCATTTT. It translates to CASSFGTGDQPQHF.

CDR3 in amino acids: CASKAQGNSPLHF. DNA for the CDR3: TGTGCCAGCAAAGCCCAGGGAAATTCACCCCTCCACTTT. The V and J genes are TRBV27 and TRBJ1-6, with D perhaps matching TRBD1 (5 bases). This CDR3 has 13 amino acids. V was pared by 7 bases and J by 7 bases, with 11 bases between. Germline lookup yields CDR1 MNHEY and CDR2 SMNVEV (reference sequence).

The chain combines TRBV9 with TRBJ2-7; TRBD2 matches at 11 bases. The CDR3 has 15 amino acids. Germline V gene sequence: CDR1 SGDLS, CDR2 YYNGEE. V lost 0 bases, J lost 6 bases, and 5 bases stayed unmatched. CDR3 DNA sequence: TGTGCCAGCAGCGTAGGACTAGCGGGAATGGGCGAGCAGTACTTC. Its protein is CASSVGLAGMGEQYF.

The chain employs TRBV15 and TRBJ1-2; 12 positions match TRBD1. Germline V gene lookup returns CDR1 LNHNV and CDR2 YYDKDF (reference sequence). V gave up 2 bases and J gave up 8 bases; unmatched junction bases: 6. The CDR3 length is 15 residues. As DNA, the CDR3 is TGTGCCACCAGCAGAACCGGGACAGGGGGCGCAGGCTACACCTTC. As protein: CATSRTGTGGAGYTF.

DNA of the CDR3: TGCGCCAGCAGCTTCCAAGCGGGAGATGAGCAGTTCTTC. It yields the protein CASSFQAGDEQFF. This rearrangement joins TRBV5-1 to TRBJ2-1; 8 nucleotides match TRBD2. From germline, CDR1 is SGHRS and CDR2 YFSETQ. The junction had 3 bases not matched to a gene; V was cut back by 2 bases and J by 8 bases. The CDR3 contains 13 residues.

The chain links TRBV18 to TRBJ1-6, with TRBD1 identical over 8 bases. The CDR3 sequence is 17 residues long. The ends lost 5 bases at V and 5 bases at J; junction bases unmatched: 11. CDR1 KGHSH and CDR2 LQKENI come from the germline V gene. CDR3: CASSSSSRGQNNSPLHF. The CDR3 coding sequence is TGTGCCAGCTCATCCAGCTCCAGGGGGCAGAATAATTCACCCCTCCACTTT.

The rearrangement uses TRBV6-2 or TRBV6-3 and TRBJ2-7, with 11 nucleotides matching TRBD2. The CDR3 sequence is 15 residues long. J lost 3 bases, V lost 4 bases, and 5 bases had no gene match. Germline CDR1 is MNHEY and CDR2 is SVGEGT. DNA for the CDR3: TGTGCCAGCAGTTCGACTAGCGGGAATGGCTACGAGCAGTACTTC. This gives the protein CASSSTSGNGYEQYF.

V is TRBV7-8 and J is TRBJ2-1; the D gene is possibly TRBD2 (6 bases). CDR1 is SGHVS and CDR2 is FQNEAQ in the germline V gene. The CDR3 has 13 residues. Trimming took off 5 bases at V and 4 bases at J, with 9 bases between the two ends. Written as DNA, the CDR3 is TGTGCCAGCAGCCGCCGGGAGTACAATGAGCAGTTCTTC. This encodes CASSRREYNEQFF.

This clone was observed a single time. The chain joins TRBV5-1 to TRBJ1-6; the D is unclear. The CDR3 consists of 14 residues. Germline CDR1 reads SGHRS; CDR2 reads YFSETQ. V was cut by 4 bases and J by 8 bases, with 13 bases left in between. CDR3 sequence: CASSPPGEYSPLHF. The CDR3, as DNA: TGCGCCAGCAGCCCCCCTGGAGAATATTCACCCCTCCACTTT.